The next 21 T cell receptor beta chains were all read from a single sample in a study of cytotoxic CD8 clonotypes in ibrutinib-treated CLL. Repertoires were generated with immunoSEQ multiplex PCR, while TCRdb's copy carries only in-frame clones and drops some. The sample carries some 65,000 clones, approximately 57% recorded once. The sample consisted of PBMCs, taken after 12 months of ibrutinib treatment. The receptors derive from a human donor with chronic lymphocytic leukemia.

J is TRBJ2-7 and V is TRBV10-3; 7 bases are a match to TRBD2. The CDR3 has 15 amino acids. Germline V lookup: CDR1 ENHRY, CDR2 SYGVKD. The junction had 18 bases not matched to a gene; V was cut back by 10 bases and J by 6 bases. CDR3 sequence (DNA): TGTGCCAGCAGCCCCCTCGCCAGGGACTATTCCGAGCAGTACTTC. Its translation: CASSPLARDYSEQYF.

V usage is TRBV10-3 and J usage is TRBJ1-1, with D unresolved. CDR1 is ENHRY and CDR2 is SYGVKD in the germline V gene. The V gene lost 0 bases and the J gene lost 0 bases, with 26 bases spanning the gap. The CDR3 covers 21 residues. CDR3 in amino acids: CAISESSVFFRQTLMNTEAFF. The CDR3 DNA follows: TGTGCCATCAGTGAGTCCTCAGTATTTTTTCGGCAGACCTTAATGAACACTGAAGCTTTCTTT.

As to this clone: A read error may produce the germline difference seen at one junction end. The rearrangement links TRBV6-6 to TRBJ1-4, with D perhaps TRBD1 (5 bases). Germline values: CDR1 MNHNY, CDR2 SVGAGI (reference sequence). This CDR3 region has 15 residues. CDR3 region: CASSYSAGTTEKLFF. The CDR3, as DNA: TGTGCCAGCAGTTACTCGGCGGGGACTACTGAAAAACTGTTTTTT.

This clone was counted between two and nine times. The V call is TRBV5-4, the J call TRBJ1-1; D gene unclear. The CDR3 length is 14 residues. Germline assignment: CDR1 SGHNT and CDR2 YYREEE (reference sequence). V shed 1 base and J shed 7 bases, with 14 bases lying between them. CDR3 in DNA: TGTGCCAGCAGCTTGTCGGTCGGTACAGTTGAAGCTTTCTTT. This sequence encodes CASSLSVGTVEAFF. Using reference TRBV5-4 and TRBJ1-1 for the parts outside the CDR3, the full variable domain is ETGVTQSPTHLIKTRGQQVTLRCSSQSGHNTVSWYQQALGQGPQFIFQYYREEENGRGNFPPRFSGLQFPNYSSELNVNALELDDSALYLCASSLSVGTVEAFFGQGTRLTVV.

The rearrangement uses TRBV4-2 and TRBJ1-6; D is unclear. Trimming pared 2 bases from V and 7 bases from J, leaving 12 bases between. This CDR3 contains 15 residues. The germline CDR1 and CDR2 sequences are LGHNA and YNFKEQ. CDR3 DNA: TGTGCCAGCAGCCAATCAGCCGGTGGCAATTCACCCCTCCACTTT. Amino acid sequence: CASSQSAGGNSPLHF.

This clone came up a few times. This rearrangement joins TRBV18 to TRBJ1-2; D is possibly TRBD1 (6 bases). Deletions cut 4 bases from V and 4 bases from J, with 10 bases between. The germline V gene encodes CDR1 KGHSH and CDR2 LQKENI. This CDR3 has 13 residues. The CDR3 here is CASSLDSFYGYTF. Written as DNA, the CDR3 is TGTGCCAGCTCACTGGACAGTTTCTATGGCTACACCTTC.

The CDR3 sequence: CASSLVRGDTGELFF. CDR3 in DNA: TGTGCCAGCAGCCTCGTTAGGGGGGACACCGGGGAGCTGTTTTTT. The rearrangement links TRBV11-2 to TRBJ2-2; D may correspond to TRBD1 or TRBD2 (6 bases each). CDR3 size: 15 residues. Per the germline V gene, CDR1 is SGHAT and CDR2 is FQNNGV. With 5 bases removed from V and 3 bases from J, the gap between germline ends came to 13 bases. The full variable domain, with the rest looked up from reference TRBV11-2 and TRBJ2-2, is EAGVAQSPRYKIIEKRQSVAFWCNPISGHATLYWYQQILGQGPKLLIQFQNNGVVDDSQLPKDRFSAERLKGVDSTLKIQPAKLEDSAVYLCASSLVRGDTGELFFGEGSRLTVL.

The table lists this clone with many counts. This chain uses TRBV27 with TRBJ2-3; 10 nucleotides agree with TRBD2. After removal of 3 bases from V and 5 bases from J, the junction contained 11 bases not matched to a gene. The CDR3 has 17 residues. Per germline, CDR1 MNHEY and CDR2 SMNVEV (reference sequence). The CDR3 sequence is CASSFLSSSGSGDTQYF. The CDR3 nucleotides are TGTGCCAGCAGTTTTCTGAGCTCTAGCGGGAGTGGAGATACGCAGTATTTT.

The J gene is TRBJ1-3, the V gene TRBV19; unclear D gene. This CDR3 is built from 15 residues. Germline-derived CDR1 and CDR2 are LNHDA and SQIVND (reference sequence). Trimming removed 1 base from V and 9 bases from J, with 16 bases in between. This CDR3 reads CASSIVTAGVGTIYF. The CDR3 DNA reads as TGTGCCAGTAGTATAGTTACAGCAGGCGTCGGCACCATATATTTT.

The CDR3 loop reads CASTPIPGQPQHF. The CDR3 nucleotides read TGTGCCAGCACCCCCATCCCGGGTCAGCCCCAGCATTTT. V and J are TRBV6-5 and TRBJ1-5; no clear D. The germline gives CDR1 MNHEY, CDR2 SVGAGI. The ends were cut back, 7 bases at V and 6 bases at J, with 13 bases in the middle. The CDR3 sequence is 13 residues long.

The chain joins TRBV5-4 to TRBJ2-3; tentatively, D is TRBD1 (6 bases). Germline lookup yields CDR1 SGHNT and CDR2 YYREEE (reference sequence). CDR3 size: 17 residues. Trimming took 4 bases from V and 0 from J, leaving 18 bases between them. The CDR3 region is CASSVDSFITSTDTQYF. The CDR3 nucleotides are TGTGCCAGCAGCGTGGACAGCTTTATTACTAGCACAGATACGCAGTATTTT.

The chain is built from TRBV25-1 and TRBJ1-5; TRBD1 is a possible D gene (6 bases). The CDR3 is 16 amino acids. Germline CDR1 and CDR2: MGHDK and SYGVNS. Trimming removed 5 bases from V and 2 bases from J, with 16 bases in between. This CDR3 reads CASSPKGGAGNQPQHF. CDR3 DNA sequence: TGTGCCAGCAGTCCAAAAGGGGGGGCCGGCAATCAGCCCCAGCATTTT. The full variable domain, its missing parts supplied by reference TRBV25-1 and TRBJ1-5, is EADIYQTPRYLVIGTGKKITLECSQTMGHDKMYWYQQDPGMELHLIHYSYGVNSTEKGDLSSESTVSRIRTEHFPLTLESARPSHTSQYLCASSPKGGAGNQPQHFGDGTRLSIL.

This sequence joins TRBV5-4 and TRBJ2-5; 7 nucleotides agree with TRBD2. The V gene end was trimmed by 0 bases and the J gene end by 4 bases; junction bases not matched to a gene: 9. The germline gives CDR1 SGHNT, CDR2 YYREEE (reference sequence). CDR3 size: 16 residues. DNA for the CDR3: TGTGCCAGCAGCTTGGCGTCGGGAGGCTGGGGAGAGACCCAGTACTTC. It is translated as CASSLASGGWGETQYF. Based on the CDR3 plus reference TRBV5-4 and TRBJ2-5, the full variable domain is ETGVTQSPTHLIKTRGQQVTLRCSSQSGHNTVSWYQQALGQGPQFIFQYYREEENGRGNFPPRFSGLQFPNYSSELNVNALELDDSALYLCASSLASGGWGETQYFGPGTRLLVL.

This clone was seen a few times. The CDR3 DNA reads TGTGCCAGCAGCGTACCCTCAGGGTTCGAATCGAGAGAGCAGTTCTTC. This translates into CASSVPSGFESREQFF. V and J are TRBV5-5 and TRBJ2-1, with a possible D match to TRBD1 (5 bases). Per germline, CDR1 SGHKS and CDR2 YYEKEE (reference sequence). Trimming took off 4 bases at V and 10 bases at J, with 24 bases between the two ends. This CDR3 spans 16 amino acids.

There are a few counts of this clone. V is TRBV5-4 and J is TRBJ1-6; 9 bases agree with TRBD1. Germline values: CDR1 SGHNT, CDR2 YYREEE (reference sequence). The CDR3 totals 15 residues. Trimming cost V 5 bases and J 4 bases; bases outside gene matches: 4. CDR3 loop: CASSPGTGYNSPLHF. CDR3 nucleotides: TGTGCCAGCAGTCCCGGGACAGGGTATAATTCACCCCTCCACTTT.

In this sample, this clone turned up once. V usage is TRBV6-6 and J usage is TRBJ1-4; D is ambiguous. The CDR3 is 15 residues long. The germline gives CDR1 MNHNY, CDR2 SVGAGI (reference sequence). Trimming removed 2 bases at V and 8 bases at J, with 15 bases between. CDR3 sequence reads: CASSYLGLPVEKLFF. Written as DNA, the CDR3 is TGTGCCAGCAGTTACCTAGGTCTCCCGGTGGAAAAACTGTTTTTT.

This clone was recorded once. The J gene is TRBJ2-1, the V gene TRBV7-9, with TRBD2 matching 10 bases. CDR3 size: 17 residues. Unmatched junction bases numbered 12, after V lost 5 bases and J lost 5 bases. Germline CDR1 is SEHNR and CDR2 is FQNEAQ (reference sequence). CDR3 loop: CASSPIPGLALDNEQFF. As DNA, the CDR3 is TGTGCCAGCAGCCCGATACCGGGACTAGCGCTCGACAATGAGCAGTTCTTC.

CDR3 DNA: TGTGCCAGCAAAGGGGGGACCCAGTACTTC. This codes for CASKGGTQYF. J is TRBJ2-5 and V is TRBV2, with D tentatively TRBD1 (6 bases). Germline V gene lookup returns CDR1 SNHLY and CDR2 FYNNEI. V lost 7 bases and J 7 bases, leaving 7 bases between the germline ends. CDR3 length: 10 residues.

The rearrangement links TRBV2 to TRBJ2-7, with 7 bases fitting TRBD2. With V trimmed by 9 bases and J by 5 bases, 7 bases remained unmatched. This CDR3 spans 12 amino acids. The germline gives CDR1 SNHLY, CDR2 FYNNEI. CDR3 in DNA: TGTGCCAGTAGGACTAGTAGCGACGAGCAGTACTTC. Translated, it gives CASRTSSDEQYF.

The chain carries TRBV28 and TRBJ2-7; 10 nucleotides line up with TRBD2. The CDR3 runs 17 residues. J gave up 3 bases and V 3 bases, and 11 bases lay outside the gene matches. The germline V gene encodes CDR1 MDHEN and CDR2 SYDVKM. DNA of the CDR3: TGTGCCAGCAGTTTGGGTCTAGCGGGAGTTTCAGGCTACGAGCAGTACTTC. This codes for CASSLGLAGVSGYEQYF.

V and J are TRBV7-2 and TRBJ2-5; unclear D gene. The CDR3 totals 12 residues. V lost 4 bases to trimming and J lost 0 bases, with 3 bases between them. From germline, CDR1 is SGHTA and CDR2 FQGNSA. CDR3 DNA: TGTGCCAGCAGCTCGGACCAAGAGACCCAGTACTTC. This sequence encodes CASSSDQETQYF.